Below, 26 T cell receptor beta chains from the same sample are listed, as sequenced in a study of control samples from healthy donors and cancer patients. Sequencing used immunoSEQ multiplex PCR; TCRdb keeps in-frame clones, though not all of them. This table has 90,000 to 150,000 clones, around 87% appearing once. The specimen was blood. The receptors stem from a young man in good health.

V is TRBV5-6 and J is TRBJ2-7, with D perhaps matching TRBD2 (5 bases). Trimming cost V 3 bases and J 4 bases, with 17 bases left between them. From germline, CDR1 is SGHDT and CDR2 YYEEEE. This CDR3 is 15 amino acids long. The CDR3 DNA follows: TGTGCCAGCAGCTCCCGGACTGGCGGCCCATACGAGCAGTACGTC. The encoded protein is CASSSRTGGPYEQYV.

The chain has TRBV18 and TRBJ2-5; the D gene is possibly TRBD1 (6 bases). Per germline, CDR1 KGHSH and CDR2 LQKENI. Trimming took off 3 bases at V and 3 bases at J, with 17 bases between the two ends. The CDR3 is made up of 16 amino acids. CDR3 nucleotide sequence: TGTGCCAGCTCACCTGGGTCTGGACAGAAAAAAGAGACCCAGTACTTC. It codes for CASSPGSGQKKETQYF.

CDR3 residues: CASSYHTEAFF. CDR3 in DNA: TGTGCCAGCAGTTATCACACTGAAGCTTTCTTT. V usage is TRBV28 and J usage is TRBJ1-1; D ambiguous. CDR3 length equals 11 residues. Germline CDR1 and CDR2: MDHEN and SYDVKM. Trimming removed 4 bases at V and 3 bases at J, with 3 bases between. Filled out from reference TRBV28 and TRBJ1-1, the complete variable domain reads DVKVTQSSRYLVKRTGEKVFLECVQDMDHENMFWYRQDPGLGLRLIYFSYDVKMKEKGDIPEGYSVSREKKERFSLILESASTNQTSMYLCASSYHTEAFFGQGTRLTVV.

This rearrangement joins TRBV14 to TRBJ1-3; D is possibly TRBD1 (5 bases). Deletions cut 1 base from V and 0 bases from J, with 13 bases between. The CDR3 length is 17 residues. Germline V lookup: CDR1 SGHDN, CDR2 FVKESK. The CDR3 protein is CASSQGGTAFSGNTIYF. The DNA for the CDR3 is TGTGCCAGCAGCCAAGGAGGGACGGCTTTCTCTGGAAACACCATATATTTT.

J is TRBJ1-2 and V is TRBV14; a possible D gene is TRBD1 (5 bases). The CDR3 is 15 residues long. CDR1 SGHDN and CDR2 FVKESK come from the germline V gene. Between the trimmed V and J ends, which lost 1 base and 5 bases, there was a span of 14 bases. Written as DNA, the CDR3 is TGTGCCAGCAGCCAAGGGAGGGGAGGAGGGTATGGCTACACCTTC. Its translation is CASSQGRGGGYGYTF.

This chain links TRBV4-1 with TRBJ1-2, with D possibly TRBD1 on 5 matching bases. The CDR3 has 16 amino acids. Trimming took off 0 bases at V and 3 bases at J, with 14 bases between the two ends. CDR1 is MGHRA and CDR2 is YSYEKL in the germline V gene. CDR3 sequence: CASSQDYAGSDYGYTF. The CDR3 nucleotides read TGCGCCAGCAGCCAAGATTATGCAGGGTCAGACTATGGCTACACCTTC.

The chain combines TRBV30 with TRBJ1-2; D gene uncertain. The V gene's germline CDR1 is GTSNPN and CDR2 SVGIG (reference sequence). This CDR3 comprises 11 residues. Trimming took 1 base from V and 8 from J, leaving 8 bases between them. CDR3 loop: CAWSAPSGYTF. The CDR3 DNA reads TGTGCCTGGAGTGCCCCGTCGGGCTACACCTTC.

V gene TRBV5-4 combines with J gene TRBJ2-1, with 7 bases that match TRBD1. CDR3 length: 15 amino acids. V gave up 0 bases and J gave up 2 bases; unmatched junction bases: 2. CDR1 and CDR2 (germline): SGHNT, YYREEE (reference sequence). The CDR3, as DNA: TGTGCCAGCAGCTTGGGGACAGGAGCCTACAATGAGCAGTTCTTC. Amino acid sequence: CASSLGTGAYNEQFF.

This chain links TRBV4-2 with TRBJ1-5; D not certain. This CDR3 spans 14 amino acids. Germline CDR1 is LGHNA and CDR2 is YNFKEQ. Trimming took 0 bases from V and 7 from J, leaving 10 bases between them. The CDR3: CASSQDEGSQPQHF. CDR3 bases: TGTGCCAGCAGCCAAGATGAAGGGTCGCAGCCCCAGCATTTT.

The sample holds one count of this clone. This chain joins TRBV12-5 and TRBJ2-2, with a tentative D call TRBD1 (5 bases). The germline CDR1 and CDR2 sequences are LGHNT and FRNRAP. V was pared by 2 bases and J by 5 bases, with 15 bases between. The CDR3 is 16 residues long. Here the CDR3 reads CASGLWQGWGTGELFF. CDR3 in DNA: TGTGCTAGTGGTTTGTGGCAGGGTTGGGGAACCGGGGAGCTGTTTTTT.

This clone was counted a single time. The DNA for the CDR3 is TGTGCCAGCAGCTTAGCCCCGACGGCAGGGGCCAACTATGGCTACACCTTC. The encoded protein is CASSLAPTAGANYGYTF. The chain uses TRBV5-5 and TRBJ1-2; the D gene is possibly TRBD1 (6 bases). The CDR3 has 17 residues. CDR1 SGHKS and CDR2 YYEKEE come from the germline V gene (reference sequence). The V end lost 2 bases, the J end lost 2 bases, and 19 bases lay between the germline ends. Supplemented by reference TRBV5-5 and TRBJ1-2, the full variable domain reads DAGVTQSPTHLIKTRGQQVTLRCSPISGHKSVSWYQQVLGQGPQFIFQYYEKEERGRGNFPDRFSARQFPNYSSELNVNALLLGDSALYLCASSLAPTAGANYGYTFGSGTRLTVV.

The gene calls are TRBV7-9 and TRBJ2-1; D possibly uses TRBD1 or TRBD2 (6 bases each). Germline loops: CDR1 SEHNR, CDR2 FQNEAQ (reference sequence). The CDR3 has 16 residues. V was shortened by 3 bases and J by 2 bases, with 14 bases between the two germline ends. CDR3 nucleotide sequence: TGTGCCAGCAGCTTCTCTCAGGGGAGGCCCTACAATGAGCAGTTCTTC. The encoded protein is CASSFSQGRPYNEQFF.

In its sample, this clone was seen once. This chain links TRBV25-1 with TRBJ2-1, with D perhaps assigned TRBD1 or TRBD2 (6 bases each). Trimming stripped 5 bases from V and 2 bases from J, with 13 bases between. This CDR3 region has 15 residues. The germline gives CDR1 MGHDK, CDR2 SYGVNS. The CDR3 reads CASSLEGGTYNEQFF. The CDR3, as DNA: TGTGCCAGCAGTCTCGAGGGGGGAACCTACAATGAGCAGTTCTTC.

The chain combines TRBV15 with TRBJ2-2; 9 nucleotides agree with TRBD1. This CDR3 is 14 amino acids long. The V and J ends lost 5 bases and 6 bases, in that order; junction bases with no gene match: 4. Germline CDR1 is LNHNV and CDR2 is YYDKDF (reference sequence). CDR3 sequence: CATSHDRGSGELFF. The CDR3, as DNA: TGTGCCACCAGCCATGACAGGGGGTCCGGGGAGCTGTTTTTT.

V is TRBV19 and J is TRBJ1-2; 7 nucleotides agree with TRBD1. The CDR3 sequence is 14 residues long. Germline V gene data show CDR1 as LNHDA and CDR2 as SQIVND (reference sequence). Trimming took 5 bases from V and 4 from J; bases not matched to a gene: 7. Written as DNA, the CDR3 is TGTGCCAGTAGTCTGTGGACAGGCTCCTATGGCTACACCTTC. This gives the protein CASSLWTGSYGYTF. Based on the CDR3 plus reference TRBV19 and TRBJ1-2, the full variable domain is DGGITQSPKYLFRKEGQNVTLSCEQNLNHDAMYWYRQDPGQGLRLIYYSQIVNDFQKGDIAEGYSVSREKKESFPLTVTSAQKNPTAFYLCASSLWTGSYGYTFGSGTRLTVV.

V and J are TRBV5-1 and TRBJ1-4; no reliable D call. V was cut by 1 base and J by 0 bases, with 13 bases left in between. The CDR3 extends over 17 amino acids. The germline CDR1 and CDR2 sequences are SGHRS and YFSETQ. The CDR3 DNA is TGCGCCAGCAGCTTGTCGGGCCTCTATGCAACTAATGAAAAACTGTTTTTT. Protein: CASSLSGLYATNEKLFF.

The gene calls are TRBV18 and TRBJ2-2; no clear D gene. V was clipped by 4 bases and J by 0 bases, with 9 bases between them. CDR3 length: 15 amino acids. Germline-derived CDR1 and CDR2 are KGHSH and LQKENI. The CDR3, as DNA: TGTGCCAGCTCACTTAGCACTTCGAACACCGGGGAGCTGTTTTTT. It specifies CASSLSTSNTGELFF.

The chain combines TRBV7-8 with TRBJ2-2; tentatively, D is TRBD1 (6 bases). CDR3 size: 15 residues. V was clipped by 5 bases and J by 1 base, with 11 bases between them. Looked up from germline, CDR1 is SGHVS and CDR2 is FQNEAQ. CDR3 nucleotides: TGTGCCAGCAGCACAAGACAGGAGAACACCGGGGAGCTGTTTTTT. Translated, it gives CASSTRQENTGELFF.

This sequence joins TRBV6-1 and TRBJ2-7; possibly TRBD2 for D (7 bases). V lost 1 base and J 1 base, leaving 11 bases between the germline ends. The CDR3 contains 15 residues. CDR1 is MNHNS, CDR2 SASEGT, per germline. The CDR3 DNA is TGTGCCAGCAGTGAAGATGCGGGGGCTTCCTACGAGCAGTACTTC. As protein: CASSEDAGASYEQYF.

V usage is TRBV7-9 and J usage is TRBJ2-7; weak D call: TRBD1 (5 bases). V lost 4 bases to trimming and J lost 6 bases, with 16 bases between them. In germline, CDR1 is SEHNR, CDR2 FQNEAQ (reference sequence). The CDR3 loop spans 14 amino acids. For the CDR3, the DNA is TGTGCCAGCAGCTCCTCAGGGCGGCTGGGCGAGCAGTACTTC. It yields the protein CASSSSGRLGEQYF.

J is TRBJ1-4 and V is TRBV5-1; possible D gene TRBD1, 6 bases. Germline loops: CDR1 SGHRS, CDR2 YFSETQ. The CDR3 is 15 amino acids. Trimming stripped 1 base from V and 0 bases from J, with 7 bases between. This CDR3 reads CASSLRTATNEKLFF. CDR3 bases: TGCGCCAGCAGCTTGAGGACAGCAACTAATGAAAAACTGTTTTTT.

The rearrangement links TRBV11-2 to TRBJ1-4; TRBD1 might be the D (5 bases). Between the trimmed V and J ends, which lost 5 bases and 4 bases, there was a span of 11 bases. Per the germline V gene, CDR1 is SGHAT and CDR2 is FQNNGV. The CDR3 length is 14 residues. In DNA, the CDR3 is TGTGCCAGCAGCCCGGGGCCACTTAATGAAAAACTGTTTTTT. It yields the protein CASSPGPLNEKLFF.

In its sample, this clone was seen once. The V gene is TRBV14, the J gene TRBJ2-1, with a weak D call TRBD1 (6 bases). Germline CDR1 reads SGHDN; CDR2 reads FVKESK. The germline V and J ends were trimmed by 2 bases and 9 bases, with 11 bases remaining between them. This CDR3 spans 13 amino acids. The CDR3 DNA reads TGTGCCAGCAGCCAAACATCAGGGGTTGAGCAGTTCTTC. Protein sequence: CASSQTSGVEQFF.

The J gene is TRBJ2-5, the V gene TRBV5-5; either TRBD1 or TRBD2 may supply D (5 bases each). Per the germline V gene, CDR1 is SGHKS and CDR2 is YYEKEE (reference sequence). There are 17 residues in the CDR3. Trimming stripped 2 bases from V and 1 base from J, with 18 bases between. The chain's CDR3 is CASSFGGSRGLQETQYF. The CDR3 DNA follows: TGTGCCAGCAGCTTTGGGGGTTCTAGAGGCCTCCAAGAGACCCAGTACTTC. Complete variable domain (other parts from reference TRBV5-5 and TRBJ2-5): DAGVTQSPTHLIKTRGQQVTLRCSPISGHKSVSWYQQVLGQGPQFIFQYYEKEERGRGNFPDRFSARQFPNYSSELNVNALLLGDSALYLCASSFGGSRGLQETQYFGPGTRLLVL.

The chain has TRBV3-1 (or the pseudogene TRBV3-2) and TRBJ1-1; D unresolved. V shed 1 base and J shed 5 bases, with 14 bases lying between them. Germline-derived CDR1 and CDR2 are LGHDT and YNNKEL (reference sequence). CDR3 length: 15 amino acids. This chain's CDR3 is CASSQGVSAPTEAFF. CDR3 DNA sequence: TGTGCCAGCAGCCAAGGAGTGTCGGCACCGACTGAAGCTTTCTTT.

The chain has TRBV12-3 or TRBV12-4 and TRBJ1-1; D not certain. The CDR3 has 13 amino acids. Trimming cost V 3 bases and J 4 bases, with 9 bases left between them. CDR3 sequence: CASSFEGLTEAFF. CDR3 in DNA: TGTGCCAGCAGTTTTGAGGGCCTCACTGAAGCTTTCTTT.